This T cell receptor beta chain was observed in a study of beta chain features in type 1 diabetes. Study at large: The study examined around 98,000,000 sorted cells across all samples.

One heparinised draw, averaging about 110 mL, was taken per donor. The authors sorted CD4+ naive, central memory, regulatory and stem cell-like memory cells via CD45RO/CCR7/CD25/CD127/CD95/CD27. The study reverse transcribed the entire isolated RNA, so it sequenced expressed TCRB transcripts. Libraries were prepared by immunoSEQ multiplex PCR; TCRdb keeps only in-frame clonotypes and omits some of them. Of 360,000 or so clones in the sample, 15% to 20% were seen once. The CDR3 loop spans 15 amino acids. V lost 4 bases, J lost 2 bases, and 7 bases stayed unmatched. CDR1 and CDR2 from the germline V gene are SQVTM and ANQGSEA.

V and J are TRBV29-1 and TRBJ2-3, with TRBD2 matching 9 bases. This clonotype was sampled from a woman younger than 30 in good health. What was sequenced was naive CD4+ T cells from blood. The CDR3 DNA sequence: TGCAGCGTTGCGGTAGCGGGGGAGGTCACAGATACGCAGTATTTT. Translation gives CSVAVAGEVTDTQYF.